One and the same sample provided the 32 T cell receptor beta chains below, sequenced in a study of blood T cells in healthy people across ages. Primed by a sample-barcoded 5' primer and a J-beta primer mix, a second PCR proceeded for about 7 to 12 cycles. TCRdb used MiXCR to reprocess the 5' RACE reads, holding one entry per CDR3 protein. The sample carries over a million distinct CDR3 sequences, 40% to 45% recorded once. The material sequenced was blood. The receptors stem from a woman aged 60 to 75 in good health.

Turning to this clonotype: An end of the junction does not agree with germline; a read error may underlie this. The chain is built from TRBV12-3 or TRBV12-4 and TRBJ2-5; 8 bases map to TRBD2. The end of the DNA aligns better with TRBJ2-7, so the J call may be wrong. The CDR3 contains 14 residues. In DNA form, the CDR3 reads TGCACCAGCAGTAATCACGGGAGGGCGTACGAGCAGTACTTC. Translating it yields CTSSNHGRAYEQYF.

The table lists this clonotype with a count of one. The V call is TRBV30, the J call TRBJ1-5; no firm D call. V dropped 2 bases and J dropped 4 bases, with 12 bases sitting between them. The CDR3 consists of 14 residues. Germline V gene lookup returns CDR1 GTSNPN and CDR2 SVGIG (reference sequence). DNA for the CDR3: TGTGCCTGGAGTCGGATAGAAACAAATCAGCCCCAGCATTTT. Translated, it gives CAWSRIETNQPQHF. The variable domain in full, completed from reference TRBV30 and TRBJ1-5, reads SQTIHQWPATLVQPVGSPLSLECTVEGTSNPNLYWYRQAAGRGLQLLFYSVGIGQISSEVPQNLSASRPQDRQFILSSKKLLLSDSGFYLCAWSRIETNQPQHFGDGTRLSIL.

The rearrangement joins TRBV18 to TRBJ2-7; the D is unclear. Germline V gene data show CDR1 as KGHSH and CDR2 as LQKENI. The CDR3 consists of 14 residues. V lost 1 base and J 4 bases, leaving 11 bases between the germline ends. CDR3: CASSPQQRSYEQYF. The CDR3 coding sequence is TGTGCCAGCTCACCACAACAGCGTTCGTACGAGCAGTACTTC.

This chain joins TRBV3-1 and TRBJ1-2, with 8 bases identical to TRBD1. This CDR3 is built from 15 residues. Trimming cost V 0 bases and J 4 bases; bases outside gene matches: 4. CDR1 is LGHDT, CDR2 YNNKEL, per germline (reference sequence). In DNA, the CDR3 is TGTGCCAGCAGCCAAGATGCAGGGGGCGGCTATGGCTACACCTTC. Residues: CASSQDAGGGYGYTF.

This rearrangement joins TRBV7-6 to TRBJ2-3; TRBD2 agrees at 8 bases. The trim removed 5 bases at V and 4 bases at J, leaving 14 bases unmatched. Germline CDR1 and CDR2: SGHVS and FNYEAQ. The CDR3 is 17 residues long. The CDR3 spells CASSPPRREGPADTQYF. In nucleotides, the CDR3 is TGTGCCAGCAGCCCCCCTCGACGGGAGGGCCCCGCAGATACGCAGTATTTT.

This clonotype occurred once. This chain links TRBV13 with TRBJ1-4; tentatively, D is TRBD1 (6 bases). This CDR3 is 13 amino acids long. V dropped 0 bases and J dropped 7 bases, with 6 bases sitting between them. Per the germline V gene, CDR1 is PRHDT and CDR2 is FYEKMQ (reference sequence). DNA for the CDR3: TGTGCCAGCAGCTTAGGCAGGGGTGAAAAACTGTTTTTT. Translated, it gives CASSLGRGEKLFF.

This chain joins TRBV7-2 and TRBJ2-5, with D possibly TRBD2 on 5 matching bases. Germline V lookup: CDR1 SGHTA, CDR2 FQGNSA. CDR3 length equals 14 residues. Trimming took off 7 bases at V and 0 bases at J, with 12 bases between the two ends. The CDR3, as DNA: TGTGCCAGCATCGAGGGCGGGTACCAAGAGACCCAGTACTTC. This codes for CASIEGGYQETQYF.

The chain is built from TRBV7-2 and TRBJ2-3; 9 nucleotides agree with TRBD2. Germline trimming cut 5 bases from V and 0 bases from J; bases unmatched to any gene: 15. This CDR3 region has 19 residues. Germline CDR1 SGHTA, CDR2 FQGNSA. The CDR3 DNA sequence: TGTGCCAGCAGCCGTAAACTAGCGGGTCCGTGGGGGAGCACAGATACGCAGTATTTT. It encodes CASSRKLAGPWGSTDTQYF. Looking up the rest from reference TRBV7-2 and TRBJ2-3 gives the full variable domain: GAGVSQSPSNKVTEKGKDVELRCDPISGHTALYWYRQSLGQGLEFLIYFQGNSAPDKSGLPSDRFSAERTGGSVSTLTIQRTQQEDSAVYLCASSRKLAGPWGSTDTQYFGPGTRLTVL.

The rearrangement links TRBV5-1 to TRBJ2-7, with a weak D call TRBD2 (6 bases). Between the trimmed V and J ends, which lost 5 bases and 2 bases, there was a span of 23 bases. Germline V gives CDR1 SGHRS, CDR2 YFSETQ. This CDR3 region has 17 residues. DNA of the CDR3: TGCGCCAGCAGGCCAGGCGGATCTAGCGCCCCCACCTACGAGCAGTACTTC. This sequence encodes CASRPGGSSAPTYEQYF.

The chain couples TRBV20-1 to TRBJ2-1; TRBD1 agrees at 11 bases. This CDR3 comprises 14 residues. V trimming: 5 bases; J trimming: 7 bases; junction bases outside the gene matches: 7. In germline, CDR1 is DFQATT, CDR2 SNEGSKA (reference sequence). CDR3 nucleotide sequence: TGCAGTGCTTCGAGGACAGGGGGCAATAATGAGCAGTTCTTC. Translation: CSASRTGGNNEQFF.

This rearrangement joins TRBV27 to TRBJ2-1; 8 bases are shared with TRBD2. The CDR3 totals 16 residues. V lost 1 base to trimming and J lost 5 bases; unmatched junction nucleotides: 7. Germline V gives CDR1 MNHEY, CDR2 SMNVEV (reference sequence). The CDR3 DNA reads TGTGCCAGCAGTTTATGGAGCGGGAGTGGGAACAATGAGCAGTTCTTC. It codes for CASSLWSGSGNNEQFF.

There are a few counts of this clonotype. CDR3 amino acids: CSVGAQQETQYF. DNA of the CDR3: TGCAGCGTCGGAGCCCAGCAAGAGACCCAGTACTTC. The chain recombines TRBV29-1 with TRBJ2-5; no clear D gene. V was pared by 6 bases and J by 2 bases, with 10 bases between. The CDR3 covers 12 residues. Germline lookup yields CDR1 SQVTM and CDR2 ANQGSEA. Together with reference TRBV29-1 and TRBJ2-5, the CDR3 gives the full variable domain: SAVISQKPSRDICQRGTSLTIQCQVDSQVTMMFWYRQQPGQSLTLIATANQGSEATYESGFVIDKFPISRPNLTFSTLTVSNMSPEDSSIYLCSVGAQQETQYFGPGTRLLVL.

V is TRBV5-1 and J is TRBJ2-5, with TRBD2 identical over 7 bases. This CDR3 region has 15 residues. CDR1 is SGHRS and CDR2 is YFSETQ in the germline V gene. The junction had 10 bases not matched to a gene; V was cut back by 5 bases and J by 3 bases. The CDR3 DNA follows: TGCGCCAGCAGATGGTGGGAGGGAATGGAAGAGACCCAGTACTTC. Protein: CASRWWEGMEETQYF.

This clonotype was counted a few times. The CDR3 DNA sequence: TGTGCCAGCAGCCTAACAGGGGGCGAAAACATTCAGTACTTC. This codes for CASSLTGGENIQYF. V usage is TRBV28 and J usage is TRBJ2-4; 9 nucleotides match TRBD1. The junction had 5 bases not matched to a gene; V was cut back by 6 bases and J by 5 bases. The V gene's germline CDR1 is MDHEN and CDR2 SYDVKM. This CDR3 region has 14 residues. Using reference TRBV28 and TRBJ2-4 for the parts outside the CDR3, the full variable domain is DVKVTQSSRYLVKRTGEKVFLECVQDMDHENMFWYRQDPGLGLRLIYFSYDVKMKEKGDIPEGYSVSREKKERFSLILESASTNQTSMYLCASSLTGGENIQYFGAGTRLSVL.

This chain links TRBV12-3 or TRBV12-4 with TRBJ2-4; possibly TRBD2 for D (6 bases). The J call could be wrong; TRBJ2-7 is a better fit for the DNA end. The CDR3 has 13 amino acids. The CDR3 sequence is CASRSTTSHEQYF. CDR3 DNA: TGTGCCAGCAGATCGACAACTAGCCACGAGCAGTACTTC.

This clonotype has more than one count but fewer than ten. The CDR3 sequence: CSARALAISSYNEQFF. CDR3 coding DNA: TGCAGTGCTAGGGCCCTAGCCATAAGCTCCTACAATGAGCAGTTCTTC. The chain is built from TRBV20-1 and TRBJ2-1, with D possibly matching TRBD2 (5 bases). The CDR3 spans 16 residues. Germline CDR1 and CDR2: DFQATT and SNEGSKA (reference sequence). V was clipped by 3 bases and J by 0 bases, with 15 bases between them.

The chain carries TRBV10-3 and TRBJ2-3; 13 bases fit TRBD2. The CDR3 spans 16 residues. Germline-derived CDR1 and CDR2 are ENHRY and SYGVKD. V shed 6 bases and J 2 bases; nucleotides not matched to a gene: 5. The CDR3 DNA sequence: TGTGCCATCAGCCTGGGGACTAGCGGGATCACAGATACGCAGTATTTT. Protein: CAISLGTSGITDTQYF.

V and J are TRBV6-2 or TRBV6-3 and TRBJ2-4, with 8 bases fitting TRBD2. Trimming at V came to 8 bases and at J to 13 bases, leaving 13 bases not matched to a gene. Germline CDR1 is MNHEY and CDR2 is SVGEGT. The CDR3 spans 13 residues. CDR3 sequence reads: CASAGTSGGDQYF. The CDR3 coding sequence is TGTGCCAGCGCCGGGACTAGTGGGGGTGACCAGTACTTC.

Ten or more counts support this clonotype. The chain uses TRBV29-1 and TRBJ2-1; D might be TRBD1 (7 bases). CDR1 is SQVTM, CDR2 ANQGSEA, per germline. Trimming shortened V by 6 bases and J by 0 bases, and 15 bases separated the two germline ends. The CDR3 is made up of 15 amino acids. This CDR3 reads CSVAPGGSSYNEQFF. The CDR3 nucleotides are TGCAGCGTCGCACCAGGGGGGAGCTCCTACAATGAGCAGTTCTTC.

The chain couples TRBV10-3 to TRBJ2-2; no reliable D call. The CDR3 has 13 residues. The V end lost 6 bases, the J end lost 7 bases, and 12 bases lay between the germline ends. Germline values: CDR1 ENHRY, CDR2 SYGVKD. CDR3 in amino acids: CAISPPRVGELFF. CDR3 sequence (DNA): TGTGCCATCAGCCCGCCGAGAGTCGGGGAGCTGTTTTTT.

This clonotype was seen a few times. This rearrangement joins TRBV6-1 to TRBJ2-7; 8 bases agree with TRBD2. The germline V gene has CDR1 MNHNS and CDR2 SASEGT. This CDR3 is 15 amino acids long. V was clipped by 3 bases and J by 2 bases; unmatched bases: 6. CDR3 DNA sequence: TGTGCCAGCAGTGAGAGCGGGAGAACGGCCTACGAGCAGTACTTC. Residues: CASSESGRTAYEQYF.

This sequence joins TRBV6-1 and TRBJ2-4; D tentatively reads TRBD1 or TRBD2 (6 bases each). The germline V and J ends were trimmed by 7 bases and 2 bases, with 24 bases remaining between them. Germline values: CDR1 MNHNS, CDR2 SASEGT. The CDR3 is 18 amino acids. CDR3 sequence: CASIERGLSRVTKNIQYF. For the CDR3, the DNA is TGTGCCAGCATCGAACGGGGGCTCAGCAGGGTGACCAAAAACATTCAGTACTTC.

The rearrangement joins TRBV27 to TRBJ2-7; TRBD2 is a possible D gene (6 bases). The CDR3 totals 14 residues. Germline V gene lookup returns CDR1 MNHEY and CDR2 SMNVEV (reference sequence). V lost 3 bases and J lost 2, with 11 bases in between. CDR3 region: CASSFREPPYEQYF. CDR3 bases: TGTGCCAGCAGTTTCCGGGAGCCTCCCTACGAGCAGTACTTC.

This rearrangement joins TRBV24-1 to TRBJ2-3; 10 bases map to TRBD1. This CDR3 region has 17 residues. The germline CDR1 and CDR2 sequences are KGHDR and SFDVKD. With V trimmed by 3 bases and J by 1 base, 6 bases remained unmatched. For the CDR3, the DNA is TGTGCCACCAGTGATACCCCCGGGACAGGGGGCACAGATACGCAGTATTTT. It codes for CATSDTPGTGGTDTQYF.

This sequence joins TRBV3-1 and TRBJ2-3, with D perhaps matching TRBD2 (6 bases). CDR1 and CDR2 from the germline V gene are LGHDT and YNNKEL (reference sequence). This CDR3 is 15 amino acids long. Trimming took off 4 bases at V and 4 bases at J, with 15 bases between the two ends. CDR3 residues: CASSPPGSLSDTQYF. CDR3 coding DNA: TGTGCCAGCAGCCCCCCCGGGAGTTTGTCAGATACGCAGTATTTT.

The chain links TRBV20-1 to TRBJ2-7; 7 positions match TRBD2. J lost 1 base, V lost 0 bases, and 9 bases had no gene match. The CDR3 is 16 amino acids. The germline CDR1 and CDR2 sequences are DFQATT and SNEGSKA (reference sequence). CDR3 amino acids: CSARDSLGGLSYEQYF. Here the CDR3 DNA reads TGCAGTGCTAGAGATTCCCTTGGGGGACTATCCTACGAGCAGTACTTC.

The sample holds a few counts of this clonotype. V is TRBV10-3 and J is TRBJ2-7; the match to TRBD1 covers 7 bases. Trimming took 3 bases from V and 0 from J; bases not matched to a gene: 5. Germline V lookup: CDR1 ENHRY, CDR2 SYGVKD. The CDR3 runs to 15 residues. CDR3 region: CAISDPGQISYEQYF. CDR3 DNA: TGTGCCATCAGTGACCCGGGACAGATCTCCTACGAGCAGTACTTC.

This chain joins TRBV20-1 and TRBJ2-7, with unresolved D. V was cut by 7 bases and J by 0 bases, with 16 bases left in between. There are 14 residues in the CDR3. Germline CDR1 is DFQATT and CDR2 is SNEGSKA (reference sequence). CDR3 DNA: TGCAGTGTTCAGCGAGGCGGCTCCTCCTACGAGCAGTACTTC. It yields the protein CSVQRGGSSYEQYF.

This rearrangement joins TRBV18 to TRBJ2-7; TRBD1 is a possible D gene (5 bases). With 4 bases removed from V and 1 base from J, the gap between germline ends came to 11 bases. Germline CDR1 and CDR2: KGHSH and LQKENI. The CDR3 length is 14 residues. The CDR3 DNA reads TGTGCCAGCTCACGGGCCCAGGGTTCCTACGAGCAGTACTTC. The encoded protein is CASSRAQGSYEQYF.

The chain couples TRBV5-1 to TRBJ2-1; weak D call: TRBD1 (6 bases). This CDR3 has 16 amino acids. Germline V CDR1 and CDR2: SGHRS, YFSETQ. With 3 bases removed from V and 5 bases from J, the gap between germline ends came to 18 bases. In nucleotides, the CDR3 is TGCGCCAGCAGCTCGCCAAGGGGGAGAAATGACAATGAGCAGTTCTTC. Amino acid sequence: CASSSPRGRNDNEQFF. Using reference TRBV5-1 and TRBJ2-1 for the parts outside the CDR3, the full variable domain is KAGVTQTPRYLIKTRGQQVTLSCSPISGHRSVSWYQQTPGQGLQFLFEYFSETQRNKGNFPGRFSGRQFSNSRSEMNVSTLELGDSALYLCASSSPRGRNDNEQFFGPGTRLTVL.

This clonotype has only a few counts. The chain has TRBV6-5 and TRBJ2-5; possible D gene TRBD2, 5 bases. This CDR3 has 16 residues. Germline lookup yields CDR1 MNHEY and CDR2 SVGAGI. Trimming shortened V by 2 bases and J by 1 base, and 14 bases separated the two germline ends. The CDR3 coding sequence is TGTGCCAGCAGTTACGTCGCGAGGACTTCCCAAGAGACCCAGTACTTC. As protein: CASSYVARTSQETQYF.

This clonotype was seen only a few times. This chain joins TRBV20-1 and TRBJ2-7; maybe TRBD2 (6 bases). The CDR3 has 14 amino acids. V was shortened by 7 bases and J by 2 bases, with 18 bases between the two germline ends. The germline V gene encodes CDR1 DFQATT and CDR2 SNEGSKA (reference sequence). The CDR3 is CSVIRRGSPYEQYF. The CDR3 DNA reads as TGCAGTGTGATTCGCCGGGGGTCGCCCTACGAGCAGTACTTC.